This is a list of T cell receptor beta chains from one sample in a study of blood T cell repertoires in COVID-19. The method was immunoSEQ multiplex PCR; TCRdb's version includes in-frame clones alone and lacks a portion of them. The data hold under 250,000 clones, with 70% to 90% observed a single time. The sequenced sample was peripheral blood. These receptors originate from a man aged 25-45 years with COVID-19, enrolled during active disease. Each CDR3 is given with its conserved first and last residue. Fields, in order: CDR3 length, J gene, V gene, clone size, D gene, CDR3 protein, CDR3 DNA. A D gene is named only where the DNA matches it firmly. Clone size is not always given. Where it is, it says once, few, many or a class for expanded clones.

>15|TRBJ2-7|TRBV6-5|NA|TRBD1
CASRNMGQSSYEQYF
TGTGCCAGCAGGAATATGGGACAGTCCTCCTACGAGCAGTACTTC
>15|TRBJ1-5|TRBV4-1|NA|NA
CASSQDVRAYQPQHF
TGCGCCAGCAGCCAAGATGTCAGGGCCTATCAGCCCCAGCATTTT
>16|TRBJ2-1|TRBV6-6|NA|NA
CASSYSGTSSFDEQFF
TGTGCCAGCAGTTATTCCGGGACATCGAGTTTTGATGAGCAGTTCTTC
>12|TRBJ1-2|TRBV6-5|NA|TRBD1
CASNSGTGPSTF
TGTGCCAGCAACTCCGGGACAGGGCCTTCTACCTTC
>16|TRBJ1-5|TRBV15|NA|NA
CATSRDRDYSNQPQHF
TGTGCCACCAGCAGAGACAGGGATTATAGCAATCAGCCCCAGCATTTT
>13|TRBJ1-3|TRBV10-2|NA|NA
CASRPGLRNTIYF
TGCGCCAGCAGGCCGGGACTGAGGAACACCATATATTTT
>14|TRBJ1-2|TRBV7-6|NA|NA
CASSLESREDGYTF
TGTGCCAGCAGCTTAGAGTCCAGGGAGGATGGCTACACCTTC
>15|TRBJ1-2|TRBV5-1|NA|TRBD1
CASSNGTGRSYGYTF
TGCGCCAGCAGCAACGGGACAGGGAGATCCTATGGCTACACCTTC
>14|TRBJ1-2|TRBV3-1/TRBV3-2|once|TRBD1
CASSLGTGGGGYTF
TGTGCCAGCAGCCTCGGGACAGGGGGAGGCGGCTACACCTTC
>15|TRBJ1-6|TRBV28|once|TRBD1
CASSRGQGNNSPLHF
TGTGCCAGCAGCCGGGGACAGGGGAATAATTCACCCCTCCACTTT
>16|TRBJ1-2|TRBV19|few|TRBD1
CASSMTGGRYNYGYTF
TGTGCCAGTAGTATGACAGGGGGCAGGTATAACTATGGCTACACCTTC
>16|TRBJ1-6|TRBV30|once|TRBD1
CAWSHRGSFYNSPLHF
TGTGCCTGGAGCCACAGGGGGTCTTTTTATAATTCACCCCTCCACTTT
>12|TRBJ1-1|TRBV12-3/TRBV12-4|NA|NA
CASSPGHSEAFF
TGTGCCAGCAGCCCGGGACACTCTGAAGCTTTCTTT
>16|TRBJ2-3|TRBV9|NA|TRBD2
CASSVGWTSGLDTQYF
TGTGCCAGCAGCGTAGGCTGGACTAGCGGTTTAGATACGCAGTATTTT
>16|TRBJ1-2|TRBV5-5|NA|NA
CASSSSFPSANYGYTF
TGTGCCAGCAGCTCGTCATTTCCCTCGGCTAACTATGGCTACACCTTC
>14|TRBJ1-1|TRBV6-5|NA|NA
CASSSMTENTEAFF
TGTGCCAGCAGTTCGATGACAGAGAACACTGAAGCTTTCTTT
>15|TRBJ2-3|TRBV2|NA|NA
CASSETGTSTDTQYF
TGTGCCAGCAGTGAAACCGGGACTTCCACAGATACGCAGTATTTT
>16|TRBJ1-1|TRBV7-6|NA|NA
CASSLAVVGGITEAFF
TGTGCCAGCAGCTTAGCGGTGGTAGGGGGAATCACTGAAGCTTTCTTT
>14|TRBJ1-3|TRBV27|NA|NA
CASSATRAGNTIYF
TGTGCCAGCAGCGCTACGAGAGCTGGAAACACCATATATTTT
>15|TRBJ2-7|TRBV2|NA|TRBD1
CASSQGQGSSREQYF
TGTGCCAGCAGTCAGGGACAGGGTTCAAGTAGGGAGCAGTACTTC
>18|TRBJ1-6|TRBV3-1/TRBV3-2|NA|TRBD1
CASSQESDRGISNSPLHF
TGTGCCAGCAGCCAAGAGTCGGACAGGGGGATTTCTAATTCACCCCTCCACTTT
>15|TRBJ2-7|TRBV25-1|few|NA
CASSDKRVPSYEQYF
TGTGCCAGCAGTGACAAGCGAGTGCCCTCCTACGAGCAGTACTTC
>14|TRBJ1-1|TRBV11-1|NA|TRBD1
CASSFGQGGVRAFF
TGTGCCAGCAGCTTCGGACAGGGAGGCGTACGGGCTTTCTTT
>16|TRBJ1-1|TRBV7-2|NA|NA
CASSLGGQRGSTEAFF
TGTGCCAGCAGCTTAGGAGGACAACGGGGGTCTACTGAAGCTTTCTTT
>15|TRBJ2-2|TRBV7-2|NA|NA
CASSPKQGVAGELFF
TGTGCCAGCAGCCCTAAACAGGGAGTCGCCGGGGAGCTGTTTTTT
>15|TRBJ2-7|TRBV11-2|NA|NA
CASSLSVRGYYEQYF
TGTGCCAGCAGCTTATCGGTAAGGGGTTACTACGAGCAGTACTTC
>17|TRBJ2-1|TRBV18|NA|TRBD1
CASSPTKGGQVYNEQFF
TGTGCCAGCTCACCAACCAAAGGGGGACAGGTTTACAATGAGCAGTTCTTC
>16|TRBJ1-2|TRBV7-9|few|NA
CASSNPWEGINYGYTF
TGTGCCAGCAGCAACCCGTGGGAGGGTATTAACTATGGCTACACCTTC
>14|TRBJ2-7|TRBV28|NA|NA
CASSSGGPLYEQYF
TGTGCCAGCAGCTCCGGGGGGCCTCTCTACGAGCAGTACTTC
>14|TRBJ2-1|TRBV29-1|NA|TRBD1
CSVLGTGAYNEQFF
TGCAGCGTTCTCGGGACAGGGGCATACAATGAGCAGTTCTTC
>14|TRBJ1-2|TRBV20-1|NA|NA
CSASRQGAVGGYTF
TGCAGTGCTAGTCGTCAGGGTGCTGTCGGTGGCTACACCTTC
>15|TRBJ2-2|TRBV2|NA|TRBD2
CASSESGGAPGELFF
TGTGCCAGCAGTGAAAGCGGGGGGGCCCCCGGGGAGCTGTTTTTT
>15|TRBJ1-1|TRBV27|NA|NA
CASSPPLGVNTEAFF
TGTGCCAGCAGTCCCCCGTTGGGAGTGAACACTGAAGCTTTCTTT
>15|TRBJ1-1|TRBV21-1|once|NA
CASSKHEGENTEAFF
TGTGCCAGCAGCAAACATGAGGGGGAGAACACTGAAGCTTTCTTT
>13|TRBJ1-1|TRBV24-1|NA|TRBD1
CATSVGQGTEAFF
TGTGCCACCAGTGTAGGACAGGGAACTGAAGCTTTCTTT
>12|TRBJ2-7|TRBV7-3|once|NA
CASSSAQGQQYF
TGTGCCAGCAGCTCTGCCCAGGGCCAGCAGTACTTC